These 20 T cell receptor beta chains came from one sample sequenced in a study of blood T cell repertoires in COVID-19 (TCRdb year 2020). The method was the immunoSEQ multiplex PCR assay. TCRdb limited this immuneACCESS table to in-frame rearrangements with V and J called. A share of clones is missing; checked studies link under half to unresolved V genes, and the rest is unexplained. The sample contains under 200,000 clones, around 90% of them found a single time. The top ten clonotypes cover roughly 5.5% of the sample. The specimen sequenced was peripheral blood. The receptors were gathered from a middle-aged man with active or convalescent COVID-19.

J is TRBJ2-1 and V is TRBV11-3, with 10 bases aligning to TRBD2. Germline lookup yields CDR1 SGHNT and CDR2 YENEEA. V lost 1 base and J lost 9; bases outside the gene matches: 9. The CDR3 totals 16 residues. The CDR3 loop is CASSLVLAGPTSEQFF. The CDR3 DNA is TGTGCCAGCAGCTTAGTACTAGCGGGGCCCACATCTGAGCAGTTCTTC.

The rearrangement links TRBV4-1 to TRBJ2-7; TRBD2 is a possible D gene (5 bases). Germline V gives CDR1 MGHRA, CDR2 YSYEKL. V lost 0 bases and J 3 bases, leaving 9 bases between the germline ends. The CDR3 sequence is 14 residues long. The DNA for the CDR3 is TGCGCCAGCAGCCAAGATAGACTACTCTACGAGCAGTACTTC. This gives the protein CASSQDRLLYEQYF.

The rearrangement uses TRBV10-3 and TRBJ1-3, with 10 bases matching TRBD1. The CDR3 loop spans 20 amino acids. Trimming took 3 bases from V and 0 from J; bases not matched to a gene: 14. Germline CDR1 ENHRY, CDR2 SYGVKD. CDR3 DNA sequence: TGTGCCATCAGTGAAACCTCCTATGACAGGGGGCAGAGCTCTGGAAACACCATATATTTT. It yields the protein CAISETSYDRGQSSGNTIYF.

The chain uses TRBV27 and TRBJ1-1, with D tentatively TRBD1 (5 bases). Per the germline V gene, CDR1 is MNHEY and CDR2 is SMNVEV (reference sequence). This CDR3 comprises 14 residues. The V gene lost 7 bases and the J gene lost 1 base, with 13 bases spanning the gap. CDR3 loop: CASNTVGGNTEAFF. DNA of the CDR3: TGTGCCAGCAACACTGTGGGGGGGAACACTGAAGCTTTCTTT.

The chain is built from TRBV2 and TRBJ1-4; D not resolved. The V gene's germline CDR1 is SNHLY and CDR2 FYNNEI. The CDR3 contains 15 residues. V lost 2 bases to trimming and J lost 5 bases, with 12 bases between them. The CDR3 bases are TGTGCCAGCAGTGAAAAGGGAGAGTCCAATGAAAAACTGTTTTTT. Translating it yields CASSEKGESNEKLFF.

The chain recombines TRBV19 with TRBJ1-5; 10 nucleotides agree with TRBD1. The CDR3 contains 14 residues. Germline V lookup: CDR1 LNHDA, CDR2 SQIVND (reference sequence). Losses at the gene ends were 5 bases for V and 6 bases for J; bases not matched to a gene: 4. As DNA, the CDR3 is TGTGCCAGTAGTCCGACAGGGGGCTTTCAGCCCCAGCATTTT. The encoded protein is CASSPTGGFQPQHF.

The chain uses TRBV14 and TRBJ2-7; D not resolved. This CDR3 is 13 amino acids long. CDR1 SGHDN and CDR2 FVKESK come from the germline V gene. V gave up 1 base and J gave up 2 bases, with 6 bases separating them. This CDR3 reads CASSQGYPYEQYF. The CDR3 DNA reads TGTGCCAGCAGCCAAGGCTATCCCTACGAGCAGTACTTC.

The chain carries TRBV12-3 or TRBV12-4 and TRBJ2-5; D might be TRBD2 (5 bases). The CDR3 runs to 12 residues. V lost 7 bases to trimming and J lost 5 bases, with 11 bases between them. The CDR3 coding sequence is TGTGCCAGCAAACTTGGCGGGGAGACCCAGTACTTC. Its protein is CASKLGGETQYF.

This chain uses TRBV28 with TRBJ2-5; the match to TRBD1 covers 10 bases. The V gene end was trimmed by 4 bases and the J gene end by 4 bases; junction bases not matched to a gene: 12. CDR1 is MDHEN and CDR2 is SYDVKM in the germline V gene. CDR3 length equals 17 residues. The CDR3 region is CASSSPGTGAFRETQYF. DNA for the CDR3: TGTGCCAGCAGTTCCCCTGGGACAGGGGCGTTTAGAGAGACCCAGTACTTC.

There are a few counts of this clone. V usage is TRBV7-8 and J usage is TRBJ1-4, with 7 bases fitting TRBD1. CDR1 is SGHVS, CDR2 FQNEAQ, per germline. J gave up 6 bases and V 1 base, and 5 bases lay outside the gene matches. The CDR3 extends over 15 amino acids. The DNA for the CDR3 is TGTGCCAGCAGCTTAGTTGGAGGGGGCTATGAAAAACTGTTTTTT. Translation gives CASSLVGGGYEKLFF.

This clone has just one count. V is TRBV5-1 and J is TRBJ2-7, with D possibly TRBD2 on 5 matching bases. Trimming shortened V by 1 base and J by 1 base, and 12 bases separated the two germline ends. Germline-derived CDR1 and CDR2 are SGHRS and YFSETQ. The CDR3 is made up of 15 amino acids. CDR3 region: CASSLMYGGSYEQYF. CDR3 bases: TGCGCCAGCAGCTTGATGTACGGAGGATCCTACGAGCAGTACTTC.

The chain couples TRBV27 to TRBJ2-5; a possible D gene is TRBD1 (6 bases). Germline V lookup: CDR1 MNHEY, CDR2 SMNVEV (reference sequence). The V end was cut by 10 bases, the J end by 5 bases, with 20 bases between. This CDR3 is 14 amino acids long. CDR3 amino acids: CATKLGGYVETQYF. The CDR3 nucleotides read TGTGCCACTAAACTAGGGGGATATGTTGAGACCCAGTACTTC.

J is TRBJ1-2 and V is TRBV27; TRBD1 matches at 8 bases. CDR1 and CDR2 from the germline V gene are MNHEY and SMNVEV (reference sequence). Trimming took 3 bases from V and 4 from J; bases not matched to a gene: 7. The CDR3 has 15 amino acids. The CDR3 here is CASSLTGQGSYGYTF. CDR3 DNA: TGTGCCAGCAGTTTGACCGGACAGGGAAGCTATGGCTACACCTTC.

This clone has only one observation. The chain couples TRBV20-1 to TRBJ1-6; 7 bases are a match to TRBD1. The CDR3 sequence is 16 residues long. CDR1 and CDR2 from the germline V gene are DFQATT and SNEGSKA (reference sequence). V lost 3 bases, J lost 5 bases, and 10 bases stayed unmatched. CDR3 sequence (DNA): TGCAGTGCTAGTGAAAACGGACAGGTCGATAATTCACCCCTCCACTTT. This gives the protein CSASENGQVDNSPLHF.

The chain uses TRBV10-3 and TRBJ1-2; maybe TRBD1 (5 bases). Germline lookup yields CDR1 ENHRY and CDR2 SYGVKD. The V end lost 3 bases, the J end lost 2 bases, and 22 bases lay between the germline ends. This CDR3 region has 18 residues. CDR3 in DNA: TGTGCCATCAGTGATGCGGGAACCAACCCCCGGGGGAACTATGGCTACACCTTC. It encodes CAISDAGTNPRGNYGYTF.

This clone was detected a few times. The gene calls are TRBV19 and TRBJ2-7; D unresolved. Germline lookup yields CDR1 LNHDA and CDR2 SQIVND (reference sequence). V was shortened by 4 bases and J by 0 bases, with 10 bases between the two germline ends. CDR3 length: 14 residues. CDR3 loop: CASSRYSSSYEQYF. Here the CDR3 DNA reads TGTGCCAGTAGTAGGTACAGCAGCTCCTACGAGCAGTACTTC.

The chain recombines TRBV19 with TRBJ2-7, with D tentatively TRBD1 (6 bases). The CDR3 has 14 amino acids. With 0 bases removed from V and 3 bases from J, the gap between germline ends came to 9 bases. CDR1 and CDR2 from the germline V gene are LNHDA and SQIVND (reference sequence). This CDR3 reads CASSIDRGGYEQYF. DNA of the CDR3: TGTGCCAGTAGTATAGATCGAGGGGGCTACGAGCAGTACTTC.

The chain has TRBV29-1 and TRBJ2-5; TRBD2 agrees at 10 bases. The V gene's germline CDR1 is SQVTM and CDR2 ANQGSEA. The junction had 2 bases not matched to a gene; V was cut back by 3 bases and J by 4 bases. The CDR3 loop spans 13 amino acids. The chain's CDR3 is CSVEASGGETQYF. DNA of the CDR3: TGCAGCGTTGAGGCTAGCGGGGGAGAGACCCAGTACTTC.

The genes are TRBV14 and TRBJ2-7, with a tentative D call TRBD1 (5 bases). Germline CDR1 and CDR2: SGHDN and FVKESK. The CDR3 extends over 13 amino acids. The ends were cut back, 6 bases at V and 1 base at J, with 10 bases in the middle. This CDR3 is CASRKGISYEQYF. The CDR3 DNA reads TGTGCCAGCAGAAAGGGGATTTCCTACGAGCAGTACTTC.

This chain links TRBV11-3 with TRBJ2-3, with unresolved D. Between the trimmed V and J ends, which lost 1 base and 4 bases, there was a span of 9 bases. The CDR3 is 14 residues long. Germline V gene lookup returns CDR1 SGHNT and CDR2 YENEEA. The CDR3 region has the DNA TGTGCCAGCAGCTTAGGCCTAGTCTCAGATACGCAGTATTTT. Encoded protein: CASSLGLVSDTQYF. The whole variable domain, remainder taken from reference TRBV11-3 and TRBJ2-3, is EAGVVQSPRYKIIEKKQPVAFWCNPISGHNTLYWYLQNLGQGPELLIRYENEEAVDDSQLPKDRFSAERLKGVDSTLKIQPAELGDSAVYLCASSLGLVSDTQYFGPGTRLTVL.